This T cell receptor beta chain was found in a study of vaccination effects on CD4 cells after COVID-19. Across the study: Researchers obtained post-vaccine samples at a median of 72 days past the second dose. Study-level findings and limits: Clones that were induced by infection or by vaccine showed marked contraction late after vaccination.

Trimming left V 0 bases short and J 8 bases short, with 7 bases between. CDR3 size: 11 residues. CDR1 and CDR2 (germline): DFQATT, SNEGSKA (reference sequence). The culture ran for nine to ten days, and then CD4+ T cells were isolated. Participants each got two BNT162b2 or mRNA-1273 vaccine doses. Assay used: immunoSEQ multiplex PCR; TCRdb lists only in-frame clones, some missing. The table has approximately 47,000 clones, less than 85% seen once. This clone was detected only once. Its antigen remains unidentified. The source of this sequence is a human donor who received a COVID-19 vaccine. Specimen: CD4+ T cells from PBMCs cultured without peptide, collected after COVID-19 vaccination. This chain uses TRBV20-1 with TRBJ1-2; D is undetermined. CDR3 amino acids: CSARDVRGYTF. CDR3 coding DNA: TGCAGTGCTAGAGATGTGCGAGGCTACACCTTC.